This T cell receptor beta chain was recorded in a study of T cells expressing NK-cell markers. TCR beta cDNA was generated via 5'RACE template switching incorporating UMIs. TCRdb reworked the 5' RACE reads into one entry per CDR3 protein, no DNA. The listing records about 110,000 distinct CDR3 sequences. Looked up from germline, CDR1 is SQVTM and CDR2 is ANQGSEA. The CDR3 spans 14 residues. Sequencing was performed on blood T cells: a sorted CD56 or NKG2C T cell subset, CD4+ or CD8+ T cells, or bulk PBMC T cells (not recorded which). V usage is TRBV29-1 and J usage is TRBJ2-1; TCRdb selects TRBD2, and the lack of DNA leaves this call unchecked. This sequence originates from a woman between 18 and 69 years old in good health. The CDR3: CSVVPPSSYNEQFF.